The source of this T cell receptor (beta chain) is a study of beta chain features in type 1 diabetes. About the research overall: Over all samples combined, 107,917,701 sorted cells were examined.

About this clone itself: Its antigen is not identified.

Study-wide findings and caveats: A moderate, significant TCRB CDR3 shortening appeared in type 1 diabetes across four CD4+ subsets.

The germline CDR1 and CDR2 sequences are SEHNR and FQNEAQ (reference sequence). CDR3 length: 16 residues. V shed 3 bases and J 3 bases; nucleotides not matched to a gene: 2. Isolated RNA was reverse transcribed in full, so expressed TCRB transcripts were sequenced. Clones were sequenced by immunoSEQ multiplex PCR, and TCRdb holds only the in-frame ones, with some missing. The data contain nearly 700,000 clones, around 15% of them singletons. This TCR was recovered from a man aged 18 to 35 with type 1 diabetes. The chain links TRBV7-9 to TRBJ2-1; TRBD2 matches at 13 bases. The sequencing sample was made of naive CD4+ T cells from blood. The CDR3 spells CASSFRTSGGYNEQFF. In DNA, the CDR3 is TGTGCCAGCAGCTTCCGGACTAGCGGGGGCTACAATGAGCAGTTCTTC.